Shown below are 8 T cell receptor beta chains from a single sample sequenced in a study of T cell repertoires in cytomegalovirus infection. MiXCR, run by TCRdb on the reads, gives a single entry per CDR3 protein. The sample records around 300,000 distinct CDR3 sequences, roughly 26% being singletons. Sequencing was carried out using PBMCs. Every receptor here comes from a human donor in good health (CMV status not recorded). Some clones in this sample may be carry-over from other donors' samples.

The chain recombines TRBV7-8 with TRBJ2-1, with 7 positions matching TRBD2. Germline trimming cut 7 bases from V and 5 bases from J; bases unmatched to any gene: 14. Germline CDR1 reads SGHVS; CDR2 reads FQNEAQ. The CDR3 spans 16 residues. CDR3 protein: CASTLRGGRDNNEQFF. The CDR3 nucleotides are TGTGCCAGCACCCTTAGGGGCGGGAGAGACAACAATGAGCAGTTCTTC.

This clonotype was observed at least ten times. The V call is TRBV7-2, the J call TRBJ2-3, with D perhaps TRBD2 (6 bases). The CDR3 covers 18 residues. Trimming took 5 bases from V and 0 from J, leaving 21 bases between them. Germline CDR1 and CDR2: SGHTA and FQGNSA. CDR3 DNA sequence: TGTGCCAGCAGCGCACATTATCCGGCGGGACTTAGCACAGATACGCAGTATTTT. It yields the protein CASSAHYPAGLSTDTQYF.

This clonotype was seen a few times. Here the CDR3 DNA reads TGCGCCAGCAGTCAAGGACTAGCCCTATCCTACAATGAGCAGTTCTTC. Its translation: CASSQGLALSYNEQFF. V is TRBV23-1 and J is TRBJ2-1; 8 nucleotides align to TRBD2. TRBV23-1 is noted as an ORF with a role that remains uncertain. The CDR3 contains 16 residues. The J segment lost 1 base and the V segment lost 2 bases, leaving 4 bases of the junction unmatched.

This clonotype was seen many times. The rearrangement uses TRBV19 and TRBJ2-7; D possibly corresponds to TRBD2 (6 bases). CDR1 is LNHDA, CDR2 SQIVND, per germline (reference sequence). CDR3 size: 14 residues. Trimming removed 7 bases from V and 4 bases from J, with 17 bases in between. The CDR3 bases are TGTGCCAGTATTCGGTCGGGAGCTGGGTACGAGCAGTACTTC. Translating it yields CASIRSGAGYEQYF.

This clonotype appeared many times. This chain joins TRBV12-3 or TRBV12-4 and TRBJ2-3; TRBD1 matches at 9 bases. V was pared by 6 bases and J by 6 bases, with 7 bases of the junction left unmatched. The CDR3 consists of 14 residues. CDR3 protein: CASSRDRETDTQYF. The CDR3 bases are TGTGCCAGCAGCAGGGACAGGGAAACCGATACGCAGTATTTT.

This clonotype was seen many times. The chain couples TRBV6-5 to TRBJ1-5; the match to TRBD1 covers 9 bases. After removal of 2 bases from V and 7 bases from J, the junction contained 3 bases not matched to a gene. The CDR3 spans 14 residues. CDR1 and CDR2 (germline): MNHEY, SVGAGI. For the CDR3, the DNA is TGTGCCAGCAGTTACGGACAGGGGAGCCAGCCCCAGCATTTT. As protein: CASSYGQGSQPQHF.

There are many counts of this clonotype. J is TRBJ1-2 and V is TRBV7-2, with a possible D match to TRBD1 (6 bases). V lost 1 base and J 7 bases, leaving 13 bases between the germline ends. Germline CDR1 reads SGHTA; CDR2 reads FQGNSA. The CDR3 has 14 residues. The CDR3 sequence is CASSLGGGGRGYTF. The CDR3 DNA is TGTGCCAGCAGCTTAGGAGGGGGGGGACGTGGCTACACCTTC.

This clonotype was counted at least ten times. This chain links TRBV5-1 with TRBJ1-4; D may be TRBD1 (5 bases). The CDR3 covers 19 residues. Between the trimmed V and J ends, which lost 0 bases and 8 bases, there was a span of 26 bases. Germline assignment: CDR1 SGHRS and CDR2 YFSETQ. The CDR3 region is CASSLAIGAREKKLEKLFF. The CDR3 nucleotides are TGCGCCAGCAGCTTGGCCATAGGGGCCAGGGAGAAGAAACTAGAAAAACTGTTTTTT.